The next 11 T cell receptor beta chains were all read from a single sample in a study of blood T cell repertoires in COVID-19. Profiled with immunoSEQ multiplex PCR; TCRdb holds only in-frame clones, not every one. The table lists some 200,000 clones, approximately 88% of them singletons. The material sequenced was PBMCs or T cells enriched from blood (not recorded which). All receptors come from a young man with acute COVID-19.

In DNA, the CDR3 is TGTGCCAGCAGTCCCGGTGGGACTAAAAGGGAGACCCAGTACTTC. This gives the protein CASSPGGTKRETQYF. This sequence joins TRBV6-5 and TRBJ2-5; the match to TRBD2 covers 7 bases. CDR1 and CDR2 from the germline V gene are MNHEY and SVGAGI. The V gene end was trimmed by 5 bases and the J gene end by 5 bases; junction bases not matched to a gene: 11. CDR3 length: 15 residues.

The chain links TRBV10-3 to TRBJ2-5; no firm D call. Germline CDR1 reads ENHRY; CDR2 reads SYGVKD. The germline V and J ends were trimmed by 2 bases and 2 bases, with 6 bases remaining between them. The CDR3 contains 13 residues. CDR3 sequence reads: CAISEATQETQYF. The CDR3 coding sequence is TGTGCCATCAGTGAGGCCACTCAAGAGACCCAGTACTTC.

J is TRBJ1-1 and V is TRBV5-1; 9 nucleotides align to TRBD1. Unmatched junction bases numbered 12, after V lost 0 bases and J lost 6 bases. The germline CDR1 and CDR2 sequences are SGHRS and YFSETQ. This CDR3 has 17 residues. For the CDR3, the DNA is TGCGCCAGCAGCTTGGTACCCCTACAGGGGGCGATGGCTGAAGCTTTCTTT. Encoded protein: CASSLVPLQGAMAEAFF. Full variable domain (rest looked up from reference TRBV5-1 and TRBJ1-1): KAGVTQTPRYLIKTRGQQVTLSCSPISGHRSVSWYQQTPGQGLQFLFEYFSETQRNKGNFPGRFSGRQFSNSRSEMNVSTLELGDSALYLCASSLVPLQGAMAEAFFGQGTRLTVV.

This clone has a single count. CDR3 sequence (DNA): TGTGCCAGCAGAGGACAGGGGGCGACAGATACGCAGTATTTT. This translates into CASRGQGATDTQYF. The V gene is TRBV6-5, the J gene TRBJ2-3, with 11 bases that match TRBD1. Germline CDR1 reads MNHEY; CDR2 reads SVGAGI. J was trimmed by 3 bases and V by 6 bases; bases with no gene match: 2. The CDR3 runs to 14 residues.

This chain links TRBV11-2 with TRBJ1-1, with TRBD1 identical over 9 bases. The germline gives CDR1 SGHAT, CDR2 FQNNGV. This CDR3 has 13 residues. Germline trimming cut 1 base from V and 8 bases from J; bases unmatched to any gene: 2. The CDR3 nucleotides read TGTGCCAGCAGCTTAGGGGACAGGGTAGAAGCTTTCTTT. Its translation is CASSLGDRVEAFF. Complete variable domain (other parts from reference TRBV11-2 and TRBJ1-1): EAGVAQSPRYKIIEKRQSVAFWCNPISGHATLYWYQQILGQGPKLLIQFQNNGVVDDSQLPKDRFSAERLKGVDSTLKIQPAKLEDSAVYLCASSLGDRVEAFFGQGTRLTVV.

This rearrangement joins TRBV19 to TRBJ1-5, with D possibly being TRBD1 (5 bases). Trimming cost V 7 bases and J 2 bases, with 12 bases left between them. CDR1 and CDR2 (germline): LNHDA, SQIVND (reference sequence). The CDR3 spans 14 residues. The CDR3 DNA is TGTGCCAGTAAATGGGGCGGGGGCAATCAGCCCCAGCATTTT. This gives the protein CASKWGGGNQPQHF.

The gene calls are TRBV4-1 and TRBJ2-2; weak D call: TRBD2 (5 bases). The ends were cut back, 0 bases at V and 6 bases at J, with 11 bases in the middle. The length of the CDR3 is 15 residues. Per the germline V gene, CDR1 is MGHRA and CDR2 is YSYEKL. The CDR3 DNA is TGCGCCAGCAGCCAAGATCGAGGGCGGTCCGGGGAGCTGTTTTTT. Residues: CASSQDRGRSGELFF.

This clone turned up a few times. The V call is TRBV3-1 (or the pseudogene TRBV3-2), the J call TRBJ1-5; a possible D gene is TRBD1 (6 bases). The V and J ends lost 0 bases and 6 bases respectively, with 9 bases between them. Germline CDR1 and CDR2: LGHDT and YNNKEL (reference sequence). This CDR3 is 14 amino acids long. The CDR3 reads CASSQEQGGQPQHF. As DNA, the CDR3 is TGTGCCAGCAGCCAAGAACAGGGTGGTCAGCCCCAGCATTTT.

V is TRBV28 and J is TRBJ2-6; 7 nucleotides agree with TRBD2. The CDR3 sequence is 16 residues long. Germline trimming cut 1 base from V and 1 base from J; bases unmatched to any gene: 1. Germline V gene lookup returns CDR1 MDHEN and CDR2 SYDVKM. In nucleotides, the CDR3 is TGTGCCAGCAGTTTATTGGGGGGGTCTGGGGCCAACGTCCTGACTTTC. It specifies CASSLLGGSGANVLTF.

The table lists this clone with a few counts. V is TRBV30 and J is TRBJ1-5; 10 bases are a match to TRBD1. The CDR3 sequence is 15 residues long. Germline lookup yields CDR1 GTSNPN and CDR2 SVGIG (reference sequence). V trimming: 6 bases; J trimming: 5 bases; junction bases outside the gene matches: 10. As DNA, the CDR3 is TGTGCCTGTATTCCCGGGACAGGGGTCGATCAGCCCCAGCATTTT. It yields the protein CACIPGTGVDQPQHF.

The chain is built from TRBV4-1 and TRBJ2-5, with TRBD1 identical over 7 bases. The V segment lost 3 bases and the J segment 5 bases; nucleotides outside the gene matches: 9. This CDR3 is built from 15 residues. Germline V CDR1 and CDR2: MGHRA, YSYEKL. CDR3 sequence reads: CASSHIDRAGETQYF. The DNA for the CDR3 is TGCGCCAGCAGCCACATCGACAGGGCTGGGGAGACCCAGTACTTC.